This T cell receptor (beta chain) comes out of a study of human CD8 memory T cell subsets. Investigators built TCR beta libraries using UMI-labeled 5' RACE. With the 5' RACE reads reprocessed, TCRdb shows one record per CDR3 protein and no DNA. This sample's clone table lists 4,500 to 6,000 distinct CDR3 sequences. Findings of the study overall: Few clonotypes were shared between stem-like memory and precursor exhausted T cells.

CD8+ T cells were isolated by negative magnetic selection. Concerning this clonotype: Its antigen is currently unknown.

The CDR3 runs to 13 residues. Per germline, CDR1 SNHLY and CDR2 FYNNEI. Sequenced material: CD8+ effector memory T cells (TEM) sorted from PBMCs. Regarding subset: effector memory CD8 T cells, CCR7- CD45RO+ CD95+. The TCR comes from a human donor in good health. This rearrangement joins TRBV2 to TRBJ1-4; TCRdb returns TRBD1, unconfirmable since there is no DNA. This chain's CDR3 is CASRWGPNEKLFF.